A single sample is the source of the 20 T cell receptor beta chains below, sequenced in a study of blood T cell repertoires in COVID-19. Method: immunoSEQ multiplex PCR; TCRdb's copy keeps in-frame clones and lacks some. This sample carries approximately 150,000 clones, 80% to 90% of them seen once, and the ten largest clones take 11%. Sequencing was carried out using peripheral blood. These receptors all come from a human donor in a cohort sampled during active COVID-19.

J is TRBJ2-7 and V is TRBV25-1, with 10 bases matching TRBD2. Losses at the gene ends were 2 bases for V and 0 bases for J; bases not matched to a gene: 7. Germline CDR1 and CDR2: MGHDK and SYGVNS. CDR3 length equals 17 residues. CDR3 protein: CASSETAGGFSSYEQYF. The CDR3 nucleotides read TGTGCCAGCAGTGAAACAGCGGGAGGGTTTAGCTCCTACGAGCAGTACTTC.

The rearrangement links TRBV27 to TRBJ1-1; no reliable D call. Trimming pared 6 bases from V and 1 base from J, leaving 12 bases between. The CDR3 is 14 residues long. CDR1 MNHEY and CDR2 SMNVEV come from the germline V gene (reference sequence). The CDR3 DNA is TGTGCCAGCAGCTTTCTTGGAGGGAACACTGAAGCTTTCTTT. It specifies CASSFLGGNTEAFF.

The chain couples TRBV4-3 to TRBJ1-1, with TRBD1 identical over 9 bases. The CDR3 totals 17 residues. V gave up 1 base and J gave up 2 bases; unmatched junction bases: 8. Germline assignment: CDR1 LGHNA and CDR2 YSLEER. CDR3 coding DNA: TGCGCCAGCAGCCAAGGTCCGACAGGGGGTTTTAACACTGAAGCTTTCTTT. Amino acid sequence: CASSQGPTGGFNTEAFF.

About this clone itself: Other nucleotide sequences from this sample produce the same CDR3. The chain recombines TRBV29-1 with TRBJ1-5; 8 nucleotides align to TRBD1. This CDR3 has 14 amino acids. V shed 5 bases and J 4 bases; nucleotides not matched to a gene: 7. From germline, CDR1 is SQVTM and CDR2 ANQGSEA. This chain's CDR3 is CSVSGQGGNQPQHF. CDR3 sequence (DNA): TGCAGCGTTTCTGGACAGGGAGGGAATCAGCCCCAGCATTTT.

The V and J genes are TRBV11-2 and TRBJ2-1; D might be TRBD1 (6 bases). Between the trimmed V and J ends, which lost 3 bases and 4 bases, there was a span of 13 bases. The CDR3 extends over 15 amino acids. CDR1 and CDR2 from the germline V gene are SGHAT and FQNNGV. The CDR3 DNA sequence: TGTGCCAGCAGCTTGGTACAGGGAGATTACAATGAGCAGTTCTTC. It specifies CASSLVQGDYNEQFF.

This chain joins TRBV12-3 or TRBV12-4 and TRBJ1-1; D is uncertain. This CDR3 comprises 13 residues. Trimming removed 3 bases at V and 1 base at J, with 6 bases between. The CDR3 reads CASSFRGNTEAFF. The CDR3 DNA reads as TGTGCCAGCAGTTTTCGGGGGAACACTGAAGCTTTCTTT.

J is TRBJ2-4 and V is TRBV11-2; D possibly corresponds to TRBD2 (5 bases). V lost 1 base and J 7 bases, leaving 11 bases between the germline ends. This CDR3 is built from 14 residues. Looked up from germline, CDR1 is SGHAT and CDR2 is FQNNGV. CDR3 amino acids: CASSLGFERNIQYF. The CDR3, as DNA: TGTGCCAGCAGCTTAGGATTCGAGCGGAACATTCAGTACTTC.

This clone showed up just a few times. The chain combines TRBV14 with TRBJ2-7; 9 nucleotides align to TRBD1. This CDR3 region has 13 residues. Germline-derived CDR1 and CDR2 are SGHDN and FVKESK. J gave up 6 bases and V 2 bases, and 2 bases lay outside the gene matches. The CDR3 protein is CASSQLTGGEQYF. CDR3 in DNA: TGTGCCAGCAGCCAACTGACAGGGGGCGAGCAGTACTTC.

The chain's CDR3 is CASRPSGGRSYNEQFF. CDR3 sequence (DNA): TGTGCCAGCAGGCCTAGCGGGGGAAGATCCTACAATGAGCAGTTCTTC. This chain links TRBV6-2 or TRBV6-3 with TRBJ2-1, with 10 bases matching TRBD2. The CDR3 is made up of 16 amino acids. Germline V gene data show CDR1 as MNHEY and CDR2 as SVGEGT. Unmatched junction bases numbered 6, after V lost 6 bases and J lost 1 base.

This clone was observed once. This sequence joins TRBV5-6 and TRBJ1-2, with 7 bases identical to TRBD1. CDR3 length: 13 amino acids. V shed 4 bases, J shed 8 bases, and the junction held 8 bases outside the gene matches. Germline lookup yields CDR1 SGHDT and CDR2 YYEEEE. CDR3 bases: TGTGCCAGCAGCCTCACAGGGGATCTCGGCTACACCTTC. Residues: CASSLTGDLGYTF.

V gene TRBV19 combines with J gene TRBJ2-4; the D gene is possibly TRBD1 (6 bases). Trimming left V 7 bases short and J 9 bases short, with 19 bases between. The CDR3 consists of 14 residues. CDR1 and CDR2 (germline): LNHDA, SQIVND (reference sequence). The CDR3 region is CASKGGTPWSIQYF. CDR3 DNA sequence: TGTGCCAGTAAAGGGGGAACCCCATGGAGCATTCAGTACTTC.

The chain uses TRBV6-2 or TRBV6-3 and TRBJ2-2; 8 bases map to TRBD2. V lost 6 bases and J lost 6; bases outside the gene matches: 9. CDR3 length equals 15 residues. Looked up from germline, CDR1 is MNHEY and CDR2 is SVGEGT. The CDR3 is CASSFRAGGAGELFF. In DNA, the CDR3 is TGTGCCAGCAGCTTCAGGGCGGGGGGCGCCGGGGAGCTGTTTTTT.

V is TRBV27 and J is TRBJ2-7; 10 bases map to TRBD2. The CDR3 runs 15 residues. The germline V gene encodes CDR1 MNHEY and CDR2 SMNVEV (reference sequence). V lost 2 bases, J lost 3 bases, and 4 bases stayed unmatched. CDR3 amino acids: CASSLRGLADYEQYF. DNA for the CDR3: TGTGCCAGCAGTTTAAGAGGACTAGCGGACTACGAGCAGTACTTC.

The chain joins TRBV28 to TRBJ1-2; 10 bases map to TRBD1. Germline CDR1 and CDR2: MDHEN and SYDVKM. CDR3 size: 14 residues. V dropped 4 bases and J dropped 4; count of bases not matched to a gene: 3. In DNA form, the CDR3 reads TGTGCCAGCAGTTCCGGGACAGGGGCCTATGGCTACACCTTC. Translating it yields CASSSGTGAYGYTF.

V and J are TRBV28 and TRBJ1-2; D remains ambiguous. V lost 5 bases, J lost 4 bases, and 5 bases lay in between. CDR3 length: 11 amino acids. Germline V gene sequence: CDR1 MDHEN, CDR2 SYDVKM. The CDR3 DNA sequence: TGTGCCAGCAGTGGGCCCTATGGCTACACCTTC. Encoded protein: CASSGPYGYTF.

The rearrangement joins TRBV3-1 (or the pseudogene TRBV3-2) to TRBJ2-7; D unclear. The germline gives CDR1 LGHDT, CDR2 YNNKEL (reference sequence). The V end was cut by 4 bases, the J end by 2 bases, with 12 bases between. This CDR3 has 14 residues. CDR3 sequence (DNA): TGTGCCAGCAGCCCTCGTCCGGGTCCCTACGAGCAGTACTTC. Translation gives CASSPRPGPYEQYF.

The table lists this clone with a count of one. The V and J genes are TRBV2 and TRBJ2-1; 10 bases map to TRBD2. The trim removed 7 bases at V and 15 bases at J, leaving 12 bases unmatched. In germline, CDR1 is SNHLY, CDR2 FYNNEI. The CDR3 consists of 13 residues. The CDR3, as DNA: TGTGCCAGCATCGAAGAGCCAGCGGGAGGGATGTTCTTC. Translation gives CASIEEPAGGMFF.

The V and J genes are TRBV6-1 and TRBJ1-5; D gene uncertain. CDR3 length: 14 amino acids. Per the germline V gene, CDR1 is MNHNS and CDR2 is SASEGT. V lost 3 bases to trimming and J lost 0 bases, with 6 bases between them. CDR3 region: CASSDEYSNQPQHF. In DNA, the CDR3 is TGTGCCAGCAGTGACGAGTATAGCAATCAGCCCCAGCATTTT.

The V call is TRBV30, the J call TRBJ2-7; D may correspond to TRBD1 or TRBD2 (5 bases each). Trimming took 5 bases from V and 1 from J, leaving 15 bases between them. CDR3 length equals 14 residues. The germline V gene encodes CDR1 GTSNPN and CDR2 SVGIG (reference sequence). The CDR3 protein is CAWGGGTGSYEQYF. The CDR3 nucleotides are TGTGCCTGGGGGGGTGGAACGGGATCCTACGAGCAGTACTTC.

The rearrangement uses TRBV4-3 and TRBJ1-2; 7 positions agree with TRBD1. J gave up 7 bases and V 0 bases, and 5 bases lay outside the gene matches. The CDR3 covers 14 residues. Germline V CDR1 and CDR2: LGHNA, YSLEER. The CDR3 sequence is CASSQDTGDGGYTF. In DNA, the CDR3 is TGCGCCAGCAGCCAAGATACAGGGGATGGTGGCTACACCTTC.